The entry that follows covers one TCR beta chain sequence. Antigen unknown. The sample belongs to a study of cytomegalovirus exposure and HLA in healthy donors. As for the study in general: Caucasian-associated ancestry cluster membership applied to 75% to 85% of some 400 genotyped donors.

CDR3 length: 16 residues. The V and J ends lost 1 base and 3 bases, in that order; junction bases with no gene match: 5. CDR1 is MGHRA and CDR2 is YSYEKL in the germline V gene. Nominally healthy donors provided the samples, though records likely missed some immune exposures. Researchers ran the PCR with 60 Vbeta and 13 Jbeta primers. Profiling relied on immunoSEQ multiplex PCR, and the TCRdb table lists in-frame clones only, not all of them. The sample has tens of thousands of clones. Whole-study results and caveats: TCR sequences were mostly rare, though some public TCRs occurred in many donors. V segments that were indistinguishable, TRBV6-2 and TRBV6-3 among them, were omitted from analysis.

The TCR originated in a man between 45 and 60 years old in good health and CMV-seropositive. The J gene is TRBJ2-5, the V gene TRBV4-1, with 10 bases identical to TRBD2. Sequencing used PBMCs. For the CDR3, the DNA is TGCGCCAGCAGCCAAGGGTTAGCGGGAGGAAAAGAGACCCAGTACTTC. Protein product: CASSQGLAGGKETQYF.